This TCR beta chain originates from a study of identical twins. Trimming pared 0 bases from V and 0 bases from J, leaving 12 bases between. The CDR3 totals 16 residues. Germline assignment: CDR1 MGHRA and CDR2 YSYEKL. Via MiXCR, TCRdb re-called the 5' RACE reads, giving one row per CDR3 protein. The sample gives about 920,000 distinct CDR3 sequences, approximately 13% of which show up once; around 1.6% is in the top ten. This clonotype was picked up a small number of times. No antigen is known for it. Regarding the study as a whole: Partly confounded zero-insertion analyses could result from invariant MAIT and iNKT cells. Out-of-frame alpha sequences shared between twins exhibited an excess of low generation probability.

This sample also belongs to another study, concerning yellow fever vaccine responses in identical twins.

The origin of this receptor is a woman under 30 in good health. The J gene is TRBJ2-7, the V gene TRBV4-1; D may be TRBD2 (6 bases). The specimen sequenced was PBMCs. Here the CDR3 reads CASSQDGGGISYEQYF. CDR3 in DNA: TGCGCCAGCAGCCAAGACGGGGGTGGGATCTCCTACGAGCAGTACTTC.